This T cell receptor beta chain was documented in a study of blood T cell repertoires in COVID-19 (dated by TCRdb to about 2020). Regarding the research as a whole: Samples from collaborators originated in the United States, Italy and Spain and spanned both the acute and convalescent phases of COVID-19. Where HLA class I and class II types were available, the types were taken from metadata supplied by the sample provider, not from assay-based typing. The repertoires were made available in a free public database intended to serve as a resource for research on the immune response to SARS-CoV-2. Samples came from the ongoing ImmuneRACE study (first 160 participants) plus 1,254 subjects from 6 global collaborators. Deeply sampled blood TCRbeta repertoires from subjects exposed to, actively infected with, or recovered from COVID-19 were included in the dataset. Nearly every sample came with metadata listing a de-identified subject ID, COVID-19 status, age in years and sex. The prospective study material was composed of cDNA or gDNA derived from T cells, B-cell-depleted T cells, or PBMCs. What the study reported, not specific to this receptor: The quantity of clinical and demographic metadata differed by source and by participant and was supplied without curation.

The collaborating institutions used their own protocols to collect whole blood in K2EDTA tubes. Collaborator samples were shipped for TCRbeta analysis as frozen whole blood, isolated PBMCs, or DNA extracted from either sample type. Looking up the germline V gene (reference sequence) yields CDR1 MNHNY and CDR2 SVGAGI. V is cut by 6 bases and J by 5 bases, and the space between the germline ends is 16 bases. The CDR3 has 14 amino acids, counting the end cysteine and phenylalanine. Just the 42-base CDR3 DNA is kept, in frame starting at base 1. The immunoSEQ Assay, a bias-controlled multiplex PCR, was used to amplify TCRbeta CDR3 regions from genomic DNA. From the authors' description of their analysis: Nucleated cell counts per sample were estimated from amplification of reference gene primers within the assay. To quantify the absolute abundance of each unique TCRbeta CDR3 rearrangement, sequence reads were collapsed and filtered. Productive Simpson clonality was computed per sample as the square root of Simpson's diversity index over productive rearrangements. What TCRdb holds here is the immuneACCESS table cut down to in-frame rearrangements. Part of the clones is not present; checked against another copy, under half of the missing clones reflect an unresolved V gene, and the others are unexplained. V, J and clone size reflect that table, while D and trimming were determined from the DNA. Within this sample are about 130,000 clones, with under 85% of them counted one time only. Jointly, the top ten make up roughly 10% of the sample.

As concerns this clone: There is no known antigen for this receptor. Base qualities are not provided; no much larger clone lies one nucleotide away.

This TCR came from a man aged 40-49 years with active or convalescent COVID-19. In this chain, TRBV6-6 is recombined with TRBJ2-5; possibly the D gene is TRBD2, per 6 matching bases. Specimen: peripheral blood. The sequenced DNA is TGTGCCAGCAGAACTGGGCCAAGCGGGGAGACCCAGTACTTC. This translates into CASRTGPSGETQYF.